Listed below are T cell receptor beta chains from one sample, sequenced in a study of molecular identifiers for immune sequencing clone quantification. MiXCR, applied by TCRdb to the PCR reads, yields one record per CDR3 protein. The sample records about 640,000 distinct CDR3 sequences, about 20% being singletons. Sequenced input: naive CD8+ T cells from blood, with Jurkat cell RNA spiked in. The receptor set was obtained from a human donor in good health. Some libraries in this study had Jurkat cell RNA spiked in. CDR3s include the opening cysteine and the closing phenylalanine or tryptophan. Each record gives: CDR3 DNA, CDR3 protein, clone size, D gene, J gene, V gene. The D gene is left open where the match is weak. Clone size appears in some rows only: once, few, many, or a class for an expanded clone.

CDR3 DNA: TGTGCCAGCAGCTTAGCAAACTCTGGAAACACCATATATTTT; CDR3 protein: CASSLANSGNTIYF; clone size: many; D gene: -; J gene: TRBJ1-3; V gene: TRBV7-2
CDR3 DNA: TGTGCCAGCAGGCGGGACTTCAACAATGAGCAGTTCTTC; CDR3 protein: CASRRDFNNEQFF; clone size: -; D gene: -; J gene: TRBJ2-1; V gene: TRBV28
CDR3 DNA: TGCAGTGCTAGAGCCCCGTCGAGCCAGGCCTACAATGAGCAGTACTTC; CDR3 protein: CSARAPSSQAYNEQYF; clone size: -; D gene: -; J gene: TRBJ2-7; V gene: TRBV20-1
CDR3 DNA: TGTGCCAGCAGCTTGGGGGGGCCAGTGAACACTGAAGCTTTCTTT; CDR3 protein: CASSLGGPVNTEAFF; clone size: many; D gene: -; J gene: TRBJ1-1; V gene: TRBV13
CDR3 DNA: TGTGCCAGCAGCTTCACAGGGGGACCCTATAATTCACCCCTCCACTTT; CDR3 protein: CASSFTGGPYNSPLHF; clone size: many; D gene: TRBD1; J gene: TRBJ1-6; V gene: TRBV11-2
CDR3 DNA: TGCGCCAGCAGCGTGGGACGGCGGAACACTGAAGCTTTCTTT; CDR3 protein: CASSVGRRNTEAFF; clone size: -; D gene: -; J gene: TRBJ1-1; V gene: TRBV7-9
CDR3 DNA: TGTGCCAGCAGTTGGGGACAGGGGAACACCGGGGAGCTGTTTTTT; CDR3 protein: CASSWGQGNTGELFF; clone size: many; D gene: TRBD1; J gene: TRBJ2-2; V gene: TRBV6-2/TRBV6-3
CDR3 DNA: TGCAGCGTTGGTGCAGGGGGGGACACTGAAGCTTTCTTT; CDR3 protein: CSVGAGGDTEAFF; clone size: many; D gene: TRBD1; J gene: TRBJ1-1; V gene: TRBV29-1
CDR3 DNA: TGCGCCAGCAGCCAAGATCGGGCAGCTCCTTACAGTGAGCAGTTCTTC; CDR3 protein: CASSQDRAAPYSEQFF; clone size: -; D gene: -; J gene: TRBJ2-1; V gene: TRBV4-1
CDR3 DNA: TGCAGTGCTAGCGGGAGGGTGCTGGGCAATTCACCCCTCCACTTT; CDR3 protein: CSASGRVLGNSPLHF; clone size: many; D gene: -; J gene: TRBJ1-6; V gene: TRBV20-1
CDR3 DNA: TGTGCCTGGAGTCCAGGACTAGCGGGAGACTACAATGAGCAGTTCTTC; CDR3 protein: CAWSPGLAGDYNEQFF; clone size: -; D gene: TRBD2; J gene: TRBJ2-1; V gene: TRBV30
CDR3 DNA: TGTGCCAGCAGTAAAACAGGGGGCTTGTTGAATGAAAAACTGTTTTTT; CDR3 protein: CASSKTGGLLNEKLFF; clone size: -; D gene: TRBD1; J gene: TRBJ1-4; V gene: TRBV27
CDR3 DNA: TGTGCCAGCAGTGATATTGCGAGGGTTAGCGATGGCTACACCTTC; CDR3 protein: CASSDIARVSDGYTF; clone size: many; D gene: -; J gene: TRBJ1-2; V gene: TRBV2
CDR3 DNA: TGTGCCAGCAGCACCCAGGACGGCAAAAACATTCAGTACTTC; CDR3 protein: CASSTQDGKNIQYF; clone size: many; D gene: -; J gene: TRBJ2-4; V gene: TRBV7-9
CDR3 DNA: TGTGCCAGCAGCTTAGGACAAACTAGGAGCCAAGAGACCCAGTACTTC; CDR3 protein: CASSLGQTRSQETQYF; clone size: many; D gene: -; J gene: TRBJ2-5; V gene: TRBV11-2
CDR3 DNA: TGTGCCAGTTCGACACTCTCCCCCACAGATACGCAGTATTTT; CDR3 protein: CASSTLSPTDTQYF; clone size: many; D gene: -; J gene: TRBJ2-3; V gene: TRBV6-5
CDR3 DNA: TGTGCCAGCAGTCAAGGGGCGAAGGGGTGGACTGAAGCTTTCTTT; CDR3 protein: CASSQGAKGWTEAFF; clone size: -; D gene: -; J gene: TRBJ1-1; V gene: TRBV27
CDR3 DNA: TGCAGTGCTAGTGGGGGGCTGAGCTACAATGAGCAGTTCTTC; CDR3 protein: CSASGGLSYNEQFF; clone size: -; D gene: -; J gene: TRBJ2-1; V gene: TRBV20-1
CDR3 DNA: TGTGCCATCAGTGATCCCCCTCATCAGGGGGACCAAGAGACCCAGTACTTC; CDR3 protein: CAISDPPHQGDQETQYF; clone size: -; D gene: TRBD1; J gene: TRBJ2-5; V gene: TRBV10-3
CDR3 DNA: TGTGCCAGCAGTGAAGCGCTTCTTGTACAGGTCAACTATGGCTACACCTTC; CDR3 protein: CASSEALLVQVNYGYTF; clone size: -; D gene: -; J gene: TRBJ1-2; V gene: TRBV2
CDR3 DNA: TGCAGCGTTGAATTAACTAGCGGGAGCTCAGATACGCAGTATTTT; CDR3 protein: CSVELTSGSSDTQYF; clone size: many; D gene: TRBD2; J gene: TRBJ2-3; V gene: TRBV29-1
CDR3 DNA: TGTGCCAGCAGTTACGGGTCCGATCAGTCCCAGCATTTT; CDR3 protein: CASSYGSDQSQHF; clone size: -; D gene: -; J gene: TRBJ1-5; V gene: TRBV27
CDR3 DNA: TGTGCCAGCAGCCCCGGATATCCAGCCTACGAGCAGTACTTC; CDR3 protein: CASSPGYPAYEQYF; clone size: many; D gene: -; J gene: TRBJ2-7; V gene: TRBV13
CDR3 DNA: TGTGCCAGCAGCAATCCTGACAGGGCAGCCGAGCAGTACTTC; CDR3 protein: CASSNPDRAAEQYF; clone size: -; D gene: TRBD1; J gene: TRBJ2-7; V gene: TRBV3-1
CDR3 DNA: TGTGCCAGCAGCCAAGGACTAGCGGGAGACGGCGAGCAGTTCTTC; CDR3 protein: CASSQGLAGDGEQFF; clone size: many; D gene: TRBD2; J gene: TRBJ2-1; V gene: TRBV7-2
CDR3 DNA: TGTGCCAGCAGCTTAGTTAGCGGGAATTCCGAGCAGTGCTTC; CDR3 protein: CASSLVSGNSEQCF; clone size: -; D gene: TRBD2; J gene: TRBJ2-7; V gene: TRBV7-9
CDR3 DNA: TGTGCCGGCAGTTCCAGGGCCAAGGATACGCAGTATTTT; CDR3 protein: CAGSSRAKDTQYF; clone size: -; D gene: -; J gene: TRBJ2-3; V gene: TRBV27
CDR3 DNA: TGTGCCAGCAGTTACCTTGGCAATCAGCCCCAGCATTTT; CDR3 protein: CASSYLGNQPQHF; clone size: many; D gene: -; J gene: TRBJ1-5; V gene: TRBV6-2/TRBV6-3
CDR3 DNA: TGCAGCGTTTTCCGGGAGGGTGGCTACACCTTC; CDR3 protein: CSVFREGGYTF; clone size: -; D gene: -; J gene: TRBJ1-2; V gene: TRBV29-1
CDR3 DNA: TGTGCCACCAGAGTCAGGGGGCTGTACAATGAGCAGTTCTTC; CDR3 protein: CATRVRGLYNEQFF; clone size: few; D gene: TRBD1; J gene: TRBJ2-1; V gene: TRBV2
CDR3 DNA: TGTGCCAGCAGTTACGTGCGAACAGATACGCAGTATTTT; CDR3 protein: CASSYVRTDTQYF; clone size: many; D gene: -; J gene: TRBJ2-3; V gene: TRBV6-5